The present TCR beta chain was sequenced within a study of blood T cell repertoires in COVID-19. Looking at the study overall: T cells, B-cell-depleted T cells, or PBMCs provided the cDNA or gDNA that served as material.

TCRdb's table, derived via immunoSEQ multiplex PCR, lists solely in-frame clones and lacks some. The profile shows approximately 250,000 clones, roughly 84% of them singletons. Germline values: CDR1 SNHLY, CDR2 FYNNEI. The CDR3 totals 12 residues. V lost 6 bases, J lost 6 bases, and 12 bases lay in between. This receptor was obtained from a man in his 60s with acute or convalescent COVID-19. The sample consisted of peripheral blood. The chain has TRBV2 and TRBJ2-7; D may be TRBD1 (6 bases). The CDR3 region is CASSATGIEQYF. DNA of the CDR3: TGTGCCAGCAGCGCTACAGGGATCGAGCAGTACTTC.